Included here is one T cell receptor beta chain sequence, with context. Authors' methods: Nucleated cell counts were estimated from reference gene primer amplification. Only in-frame clones appear in the TCRdb table, and some are missing; sequencing was by immunoSEQ multiplex PCR. V and J calls and clone size follow that table, whereas D and trimming were derived from the DNA. The repertoire holds under 350,000 clones, approximately 83% seen once, with about 11% in the top ten. The data belong to a study of blood T cell repertoires in COVID-19. About the research overall: The analysed material was cDNA or gDNA that came from T cells, B-cell-depleted T cells, or PBMCs.

The CDR3 runs to 16 residues. Germline values: CDR1 ENHRY, CDR2 SYGVKD. The V end lost 5 bases, the J end lost 5 bases, and 16 bases lay between the germline ends. This receptor was obtained from a woman aged 70 to 79 with acute or convalescent COVID-19. The sequenced sample consisted of peripheral blood. The J gene is TRBJ1-6, the V gene TRBV10-3; tentative D call: TRBD1 (5 bases). CDR3 nucleotides: TGTGCCATCAGTAGCCTTGCCAAAGGGGATAATTCACCCCTCCACTTT. Protein: CAISSLAKGDNSPLHF.